This TCR beta chain appears in the sequencing data of a study of cytomegalovirus exposure and HLA in healthy donors (dated by TCRdb to about 2017). A note on the overall study: According to an earlier analysis of around 600 of the donors, some 180 million T cells yielded 117 million unique TCR beta sequences and around 280 Gb of sequence data. Roughly 310 gigabases of sequencing data and approximately 85 million unique TCR sequences were included in an early release covering about 700 HLA-typed donors. Among the approximately 420 genotyped donors, approximately 76% belonged to the genetic ancestry cluster associated with self-reported Caucasian donors. The study aimed to test whether cataloging public T cell receptors could reveal signatures of past pathogen exposure. The T cell repertoires of 666 subjects were profiled by immunosequencing and related to cytomegalovirus serostatus. A separate validation cohort of roughly 130 different subjects was used in addition to the roughly 720-subject first cohort. To predict cytomegalovirus infection status, the study brought together high-throughput TCR immunosequencing, statistical association of individual TCRs with disease status, and machine learning. In a later analysis, previously published TCR beta repertoires from more than 500 donors were re-analyzed and high-resolution HLA genotyping was added so that TCR occurrence patterns could be studied. The later analysis used no new phenotypic data to find candidate immune exposures, relying instead on TCR beta sequences and their occurrence across donors. An earlier analysis of more than 450 of the donors used high-throughput TCR beta sequencing to judge whether each TCR beta V gene segment behaved as functional or pseudogenic. Donor age, sex, ethnicity and CMV serostatus were collected together with the repertoire data. Genome-wide SNP genotypes for about 60% of the roughly 700 donors were used in a later genetic analysis, which treated that subset as a discovery cohort. All discovery cohort repertoires had been generated on a single sequencing platform. HLA typing covered class I and class II loci at four-digit resolution. The number of donors typed differed by locus, with roughly 620-630 for A, B, C, DRB1 and DQB1, approximately 500 for DQA1, about 610 for DPA1, and under 490 for DPB1. Roughly five DR-DQ haplotypes were treated as single units for association and clustering because of strong linkage in the cohort. Across some 400 genotyped donors of the cohort, an average of about 240,000 unique TCR beta nucleotide sequences per donor were sequenced, and roughly a sixth of those sequences were non-productive. What the research found in general, with its limitations: Correlated functional status among segregating V segments might be attributable to linkage disequilibrium, but an unknown experimental factor could not be ruled out. When HLA alleles, especially DR and DQ, strongly co-occurred, attributing TCR associations to individual alleles was difficult. A few of the identified cytomegalovirus-associated TCR beta chains were confirmed in vitro to be specific for cytomegalovirus antigens. Because the 87-base-pair reads could not distinguish some IMGT-functional V segments, including TRBV6-2 and TRBV6-3, those segments were excluded. According to a later analysis, TCR association rates differed among HLA loci, with DRB1 alleles showing the most associated TCRs and HLA-C alleles showing the fewest. In both the original and validation cohorts, the classifier was reported to diagnose cytomegalovirus status with high specificity and sensitivity. According to a later analysis, parvovirus B19, influenza, CMV and Epstein-Barr virus appeared linked to several top co-occurrence clusters. A further reported finding was that TCR beta sequences accurately predicted the HLA-A and HLA-B alleles for most subjects in the first cohort. Because counts were too low, around 18 rarely observed V segments, including chromosome 9 orphons, were left out of the earlier analysis of several hundred of the donors. It was suggested by the authors that the approach could potentially be generalized to other disease states and immunological phenotypes. At a false discovery rate of 0.05, a later analysis linked around 15,000 TCR beta sequences to specific HLA alleles. Because HLA typing was unavailable for some donors at each locus, only the typed subset was used in association tests. According to a later analysis, most CMV-associated TCR beta chains appeared to be HLA-restricted, and the HLA associations seemed to be driven largely by CMV exposure. The presence/absence analyses assumed that sequencing depth was roughly uniform across donors, and that assumption may not be true. Broadly in line with IMGT annotations, most TCR beta V segments showed up in productive rearrangements about 90% or about 30% of the time in an earlier analysis of several hundred of the donors. V-gene and J-gene trimming of TCR beta chains was associated with a missense DCLRE1C variant in a later genetic analysis, and the association was replicated in an independent cohort. A cluster of highly shared sequence variants was judged likely to represent a technical artifact of the sequencing pipeline. In a later analysis, HLA-associated TCR beta chains showed more clonal expansion and lower generation probabilities than non-associated chains that were equally common. For the cohort, immune exposure information was limited to CMV serostatus. The study listed 150 to 200 TCR beta chains as associated with cytomegalovirus. Across donors, most TCR sequences were observed very rarely, whereas some public TCRs were present in many individuals. In a later genetic analysis, fewer N-insertions in productive TCRs were reported among donors in an Asian-associated ancestry cluster than the 666-donor mean. In this cohort, only TCR beta chains were sequenced, and detectable features were limited by the absence of alpha or paired-chain data.

The receptor library was made with the immunoSEQ multiplex PCR assay. The multiplex PCR relied on a mix of 60 forward primers for TCR Vbeta segments and 13 reverse primers for TCR Jbeta segments. A multiplex PCR assay on genomic DNA amplified the CDR3 region of rearranged TCR beta genes. On the Illumina HiSeq System, the amplified TCR beta libraries were sequenced as 87-base-pair reads. Processing in the source paper ran as follows. A later analysis counted some 74 million unique TCR beta chains across the 650 to 800 repertoires, and about 10 million of these chains were shared by at least two donors. A nearest-neighbor algorithm error-corrected the raw reads and collapsed the reads into unique sequences, merging closely related sequences to remove PCR and sequencing errors. Alignment of CDR3 sequences to IMGT reference sequences was used to assign V, D and J gene segments. For a sequence to be retained, a match of at least six nucleotides to both a V gene segment and a J gene segment was required. A rearrangement counted as productive if the CDR3 had no stop codons and remained in frame with V and J, and every other rearrangement counted as non-productive. CDR3 was defined according to IMGT convention as the region running from the second conserved V-encoded cysteine to the conserved J-encoded phenylalanine. The earlier analysis of a few hundred of the donors excluded sequences that lacked an unambiguous match to a single V gene segment. In an earlier analysis of approximately 590 of the donors, a V segment was called functional when productive rearrangements were above 56.7%, and segregating when the standard deviation between donors exceeded 5%. A statistical classification framework was developed to diagnose cytomegalovirus status using the catalog of TCR beta chain sequences. A later analysis assigned V and J genes by comparing TCR nucleotide sequences with IMGT/GENE-DB human TR gene sequences. The TCRdist pipeline was used in a later analysis to assign CDR3 sequences and most-parsimonious VDJ recombination scenarios. In a later analysis, every TCR beta chain was defined by the combination of its CDR3 amino acid sequence and its V-gene family, and reads without a unique V-gene family were dropped. In a later analysis, nearly 600 highly shared, low-generation-probability nucleotide sequences were removed to address suspected cross-contamination and a sequencing artifact. A later analysis calculated a clonal expansion index for each public chain from normalized within-repertoire ranks of inferred template counts. A later analysis computed generation probabilities with a VDJ recombination model fitted to out-of-frame rearrangements, and checked the results against IGoR. In a later analysis, TCR-TCR, TCR-HLA and TCR-CMV co-occurrence was scored with hypergeometric tests, and a repertoire-size bias correction was applied to TCR pairs. False discovery rates were estimated in a later analysis by permuting HLA or CMV assignments 20 times. A later analysis grouped co-occurring TCRs with DBSCAN, adding TCRdist sequence similarity when clustering within HLA-allele-positive subsets. Co-occurrence clustering excluded repertoires with fewer than 30,000 or more than 120,000 public chains, plus five with anomalous nucleotide sharing. As stored in TCRdb, this immuneACCESS dataset retains in-frame rearrangements with V and J assigned. A fraction of the clones does not appear; measured against another copy, unresolved V genes explain less than half of the discrepancy, and the remainder lacks a known reason. V and J calls and clone size are copied from that table; D and trimming were computed from the DNA. This sample gives approximately 130,000 clones in total; 80% to 90% of them show up just once. The ten largest make up 5.5% to 7% of the sample.

V ends up 5 bases short and J 6 bases short, with an unmatched junction base count of 13. Counted from cysteine to phenylalanine, this CDR3 has 16 amino acids. Just the 48-base CDR3 DNA is kept, in frame starting at base 1. As encoded in the germline V gene (reference sequence), CDR1 is SGHNT while CDR2 is YYREEE. The cohort comprised around 700 healthy bone marrow donors. At the time of sampling, every cohort member was nominally healthy, though immune exposures that went unrecorded were likely present. The donor was CMV seropositive and belonged to the group of more than 250 seropositive cohort members. A peripheral blood sample was provided by each donor, and peripheral blood mononuclear cells were used for TCR beta sequencing. Genomic DNA extraction from the blood cell samples was performed with the Qiagen DNeasy Blood Extraction Kit. With respect to this clone: Its specific antigen is unknown. No base-level quality is on record; no much larger clone is a single base apart.

The chain is assembled from TRBV5-4 and TRBJ2-1, with TRBD2 identical over 8 junction bases. The clonotype originates from a middle-aged woman in good health and CMV-seropositive. Sample: PBMCs. The DNA sequence is TGTGCCAGCAGTTTGAGCGGGGGTATAGATACCAATGAGCAGTTCTTC. Its protein is CASSLSGGIDTNEQFF.